These 21 T cell receptor beta chains were all obtained from the same sample, sequenced in a study of naive and memory T cell subsets. Study-wide points: Especially in CD8 cells, naive repertoires contained a few larger clonotypes, possibly CD45RA-re-expressing memory cells.

Two oligonucleotides, mixed equimolar, formed the beta constant-region primer covering TRBC1 and TRBC2. Four rounds of PCR amplified the ligated cDNA using nested alpha and beta constant-region primers plus SP2. TCRdb reprocessed the UMI-ligation and nested PCR reads via MiXCR and lists one record per CDR3 protein. This table holds 85,000 to 130,000 distinct CDR3 sequences, about 15% found once. The antigens for these receptors are not known. Sequenced material: naive CD8+ T cells from blood. The receptors here all came from a human donor in good health.

V and J are TRBV4-3 and TRBJ2-7; TRBD2 matches 10 bases. The germline CDR1 and CDR2 sequences are LGHNA and YSLEER. The CDR3 totals 17 residues. Germline trimming cut 4 bases from V and 4 bases from J; bases unmatched to any gene: 13. The CDR3, as DNA: TGCGCCAGCAGCCGATCCCCCCTTAGCGGGGGGTCGTACGAGCAGTACTTC. It translates to CASSRSPLSGGSYEQYF.

The table lists this clonotype with a count of one. This rearrangement joins TRBV20-1 to TRBJ2-7, with TRBD2 matching 7 bases. V was pared by 3 bases and J by 1 base, with 9 bases of the junction left unmatched. This CDR3 region has 15 residues. CDR1 and CDR2 (germline): DFQATT, SNEGSKA (reference sequence). Here the CDR3 reads CSASSESSGSYEQYF. As DNA, the CDR3 is TGCAGTGCTAGTTCCGAGTCTAGCGGATCCTACGAGCAGTACTTC.

This chain uses TRBV6-2 or TRBV6-3 with TRBJ1-2; TRBD1 matches at 8 bases. The germline CDR1 and CDR2 sequences are MNHEY and SVGEGT. With 2 bases clipped from V and 4 bases from J, the junction kept 6 bases outside the gene matches. The CDR3 length is 15 residues. The CDR3 bases are TGTGCCAGCAGTTACGAGGGGACAGGTGGCTATGGCTACACCTTC. The encoded protein is CASSYEGTGGYGYTF.

The V call is TRBV24-1, the J call TRBJ2-2, with TRBD1 matching 7 bases. The V gene's germline CDR1 is KGHDR and CDR2 SFDVKD. J lost 1 base, V lost 6 bases, and 1 base had no gene match. CDR3 length: 14 amino acids. The CDR3 loop is CATSTGENTGELFF. CDR3 coding DNA: TGTGCCACCAGTACAGGGGAGAACACCGGGGAGCTGTTTTTT.

This clonotype has a handful of counts. The V gene is TRBV7-3, the J gene TRBJ2-4, with 9 positions matching TRBD1. Per germline, CDR1 SGHTA and CDR2 FQGTGA. V trimming: 5 bases; J trimming: 8 bases; junction bases outside the gene matches: 4. CDR3 length: 13 amino acids. DNA of the CDR3: TGTGCCAGCAGCCTGGACAGGGGAGACATTCAGTACTTC. This translates into CASSLDRGDIQYF.

This clonotype was observed a handful of times. The genes are TRBV20-1 and TRBJ1-1; D uncertain. CDR3 size: 14 residues. CDR1 and CDR2 (germline): DFQATT, SNEGSKA (reference sequence). The V gene lost 3 bases and the J gene lost 7 bases, with 18 bases spanning the gap. CDR3 DNA sequence: TGCAGTGCTAGTCGACGGTACAGAAATGTTGAAGCTTTCTTT. Translating gives CSASRRYRNVEAFF.

This clonotype was found many times. The chain combines TRBV13 with TRBJ2-3, with D unresolved. The germline V and J ends were trimmed by 3 bases and 2 bases, with 9 bases remaining between them. Looked up from germline, CDR1 is PRHDT and CDR2 is FYEKMQ (reference sequence). The CDR3 has 14 amino acids. CDR3 in DNA: TGTGCCAGCAGCTTCGGACCGCTCACAGATACGCAGTATTTT. Its protein is CASSFGPLTDTQYF.

This chain connects TRBV24-1 to TRBJ2-7, with 13 bases fitting TRBD2. The CDR3 loop spans 18 amino acids. V dropped 2 bases and J dropped 4; count of bases not matched to a gene: 10. Germline V gene sequence: CDR1 KGHDR, CDR2 SFDVKD. The CDR3 spells CATSDSRGTSGVNYEQYF. CDR3 DNA: TGTGCCACCAGTGATTCCCGCGGGACTAGCGGGGTGAATTACGAGCAGTACTTC.

This clonotype was seen repeatedly, ten times or more. The chain couples TRBV28 to TRBJ1-5; D not certain. The CDR3 sequence is 15 residues long. The V and J ends lost 10 bases and 7 bases respectively, with 23 bases between them. Germline CDR1 MDHEN, CDR2 SYDVKM. DNA for the CDR3: TGTGCCACCGAGCCCCCCCGGCCGGTGGGACAGCCCCAGCATTTT. It codes for CATEPPRPVGQPQHF. The whole variable domain, filled in from reference TRBV28 and TRBJ1-5, reads DVKVTQSSRYLVKRTGEKVFLECVQDMDHENMFWYRQDPGLGLRLIYFSYDVKMKEKGDIPEGYSVSREKKERFSLILESASTNQTSMYLCATEPPRPVGQPQHFGDGTRLSIL.

Worth noting for this clonotype: Germline is not matched at one junction end, which may reflect a read error. V gene TRBV20-1 combines with J gene TRBJ2-5, with D perhaps matching TRBD1 (6 bases). This CDR3 comprises 10 residues. Germline loops: CDR1 DFQATT, CDR2 SNEGSKA (reference sequence). CDR3 nucleotides: TGCAGTGCTAGAGTCCCAGGGGTTGTCTTC. Its translation is CSARVPGVVF.

J is TRBJ1-5 and V is TRBV4-3, with a weak D call TRBD1 (5 bases). CDR1 and CDR2 from the germline V gene are LGHNA and YSLEER. Trimming took off 2 bases at V and 7 bases at J, with 15 bases between the two ends. The CDR3 sequence is 15 residues long. CDR3 loop: CASSQTISAGQPQHF. CDR3 sequence (DNA): TGCGCCAGCAGCCAAACAATTTCTGCAGGGCAGCCCCAGCATTTT.

This clonotype turned up a few times. This chain uses TRBV3-1 with TRBJ2-2; 7 bases fit TRBD2. The J segment lost 4 bases and the V segment lost 0 bases, leaving 5 bases of the junction unmatched. CDR3 length: 16 residues. CDR1 LGHDT and CDR2 YNNKEL come from the germline V gene (reference sequence). In DNA, the CDR3 is TGTGCCAGCAGCCAAGAAACTAGCGTGAGCACCGGGGAGCTGTTTTTT. Translating gives CASSQETSVSTGELFF. The full variable domain, rest sourced from reference TRBV3-1 and TRBJ2-2, is DTAVSQTPKYLVTQMGNDKSIKCEQNLGHDTMYWYKQDSKKFLKIMFSYNNKELIINETVPNRFSPKSPDKAHLNLHINSLELGDSAVYFCASSQETSVSTGELFFGEGSRLTVL.

The sample holds many counts of this clonotype. The chain has TRBV4-3 and TRBJ2-7; the match to TRBD2 covers 7 bases. V lost 4 bases and J lost 4; bases outside the gene matches: 4. This CDR3 has 13 amino acids. Germline V gene lookup returns CDR1 LGHNA and CDR2 YSLEER. The CDR3 DNA sequence: TGCGCCAGCAGCCCTGGGGGGGGGTACGAGCAGTACTTC. Its protein is CASSPGGGYEQYF.

This clonotype was seen at least ten times. J is TRBJ2-3 and V is TRBV4-3; D is perhaps TRBD2 (6 bases). V lost 3 bases and J lost 1, with 8 bases in between. In germline, CDR1 is LGHNA, CDR2 YSLEER. This CDR3 region has 14 residues. The CDR3 DNA follows: TGCGCCAGCAGCCAGGGAGGCGGCACAGATACGCAGTATTTT. Translating gives CASSQGGGTDTQYF.

The CDR3 loop reads CASSLDSGTADYTF. The CDR3 nucleotides read TGTGCCAGCAGCTTGGACTCCGGGACAGCAGATTACACCTTC. The rearrangement joins TRBV5-6 to TRBJ1-2; 7 nucleotides match TRBD1. The germline V gene has CDR1 SGHDT and CDR2 YYEEEE. Unmatched junction bases numbered 10, after V lost 0 bases and J lost 11 bases. The CDR3 contains 14 residues.

This clonotype was observed at least ten times. The rearrangement uses TRBV24-1 and TRBJ2-7; maybe TRBD2 (5 bases). The CDR3 sequence is 13 residues long. V lost 0 bases and J 5 bases, leaving 7 bases between the germline ends. In germline, CDR1 is KGHDR, CDR2 SFDVKD. Here the CDR3 DNA reads TGTGCCACCAGTGATTTGGAGGAGGACGAGCAGTACTTC. It codes for CATSDLEEDEQYF.

V usage is TRBV27 and J usage is TRBJ2-7; D uncertain. Trimming pared 5 bases from V and 5 bases from J, leaving 1 base between. Germline V lookup: CDR1 MNHEY, CDR2 SMNVEV (reference sequence). The CDR3 consists of 9 residues. CDR3 residues: CASSHEQYF. Written as DNA, the CDR3 is TGTGCCAGCAGTCACGAGCAGTACTTC.

The table lists this clonotype with many counts. The J gene is TRBJ2-1, the V gene TRBV12-3 or TRBV12-4; TRBD2 matches 8 bases. The V and J ends lost 7 bases and 4 bases, in that order; junction bases with no gene match: 6. The length of the CDR3 is 14 residues. CDR3 nucleotide sequence: TGTGCCAGCACCCTTAGCGGGACTTACAATGAGCAGTTCTTC. Its translation is CASTLSGTYNEQFF.

The J gene is TRBJ2-7, the V gene TRBV5-6; D not resolved. The CDR3 loop spans 14 amino acids. Germline V gives CDR1 SGHDT, CDR2 YYEEEE. V was cut by 0 bases and J by 4 bases, with 11 bases left in between. The CDR3 loop is CASSLAAVAYEQYF. In DNA, the CDR3 is TGTGCCAGCAGCTTGGCCGCGGTCGCGTACGAGCAGTACTTC.

The chain links TRBV4-3 to TRBJ2-6; possibly TRBD2 for D (5 bases). Germline V CDR1 and CDR2: LGHNA, YSLEER. V was cut by 7 bases and J by 0 bases, with 16 bases left in between. CDR3 size: 17 residues. The DNA for the CDR3 is TGCGCCAGCACCCATGAGGGAAGGAGCTCTGGGGCCAACGTCCTGACTTTC. Translation gives CASTHEGRSSGANVLTF.

The chain couples TRBV7-9 to TRBJ2-3; D perhaps matches TRBD2 (5 bases). CDR3 length: 13 amino acids. Per germline, CDR1 SEHNR and CDR2 FQNEAQ (reference sequence). V dropped 3 bases and J dropped 2 bases, with 6 bases sitting between them. The CDR3 coding sequence is TGTGCCAGCAGCTTTGACTACACAGATACGCAGTATTTT. Translating it yields CASSFDYTDTQYF.